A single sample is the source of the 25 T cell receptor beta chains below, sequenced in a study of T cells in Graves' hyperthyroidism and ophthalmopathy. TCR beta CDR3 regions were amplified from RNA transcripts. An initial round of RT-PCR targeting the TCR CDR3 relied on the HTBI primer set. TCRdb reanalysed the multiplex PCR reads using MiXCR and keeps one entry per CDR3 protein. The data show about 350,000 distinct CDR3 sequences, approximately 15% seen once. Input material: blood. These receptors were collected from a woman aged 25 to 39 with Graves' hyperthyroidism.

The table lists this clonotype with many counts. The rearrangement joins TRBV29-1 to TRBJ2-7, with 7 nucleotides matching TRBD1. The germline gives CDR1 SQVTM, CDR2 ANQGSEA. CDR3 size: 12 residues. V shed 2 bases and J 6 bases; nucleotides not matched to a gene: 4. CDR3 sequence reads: CSVEQTGPEQYF. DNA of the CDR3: TGCAGCGTTGAACAGACAGGGCCCGAGCAGTACTTC.

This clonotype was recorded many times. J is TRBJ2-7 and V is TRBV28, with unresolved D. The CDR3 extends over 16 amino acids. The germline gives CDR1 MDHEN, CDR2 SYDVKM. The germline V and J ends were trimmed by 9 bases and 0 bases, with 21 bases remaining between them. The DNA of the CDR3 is TGTGCCAGTATGTACGGGCCCTACCTTCTCTCCTACGAGCAGTACTTC. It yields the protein CASMYGPYLLSYEQYF.

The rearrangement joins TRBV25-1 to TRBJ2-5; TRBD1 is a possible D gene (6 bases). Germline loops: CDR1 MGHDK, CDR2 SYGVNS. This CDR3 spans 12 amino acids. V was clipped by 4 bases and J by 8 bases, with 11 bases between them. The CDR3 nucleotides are TGTGCCAGCAGTGGGGGGCTAGCAACCCAGTACTTC. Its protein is CASSGGLATQYF.

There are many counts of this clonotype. The CDR3 here is CASSTGQVNQPQHF. In DNA form, the CDR3 reads TGTGCCAGCAGCACGGGGCAGGTAAACCAGCCCCAGCATTTT. V usage is TRBV12-3 or TRBV12-4 and J usage is TRBJ1-5, with D possibly matching TRBD1 (5 bases). The CDR3 extends over 14 amino acids. Deletions cut 6 bases from V and 7 bases from J, with 16 bases between.

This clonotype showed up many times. The CDR3 here is CASKGLAGGDEQYF. In DNA, the CDR3 is TGTGCCAGCAAAGGCCTAGCGGGAGGTGACGAGCAGTACTTC. The V gene is TRBV6-2 or TRBV6-3, the J gene TRBJ2-7, with 11 bases lining up with TRBD2. The CDR3 runs 14 residues. The germline gives CDR1 MNHEY, CDR2 SVGEGT. V shed 7 bases, J shed 5 bases, and the junction held 7 bases outside the gene matches.

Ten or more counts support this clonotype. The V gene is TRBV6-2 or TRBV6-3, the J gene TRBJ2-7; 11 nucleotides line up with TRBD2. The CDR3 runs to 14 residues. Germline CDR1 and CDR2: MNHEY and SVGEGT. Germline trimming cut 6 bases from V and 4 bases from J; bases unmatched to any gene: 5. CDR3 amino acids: CASRLLAGDYEQYF. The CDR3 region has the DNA TGTGCCAGCAGGCTACTAGCGGGAGATTACGAGCAGTACTTC.

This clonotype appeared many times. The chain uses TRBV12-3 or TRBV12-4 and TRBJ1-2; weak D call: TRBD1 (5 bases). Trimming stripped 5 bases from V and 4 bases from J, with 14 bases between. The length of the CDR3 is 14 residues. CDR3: CASSPTRVGYGYTF. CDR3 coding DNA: TGTGCCAGCAGTCCAACCAGGGTTGGCTATGGCTACACCTTC.

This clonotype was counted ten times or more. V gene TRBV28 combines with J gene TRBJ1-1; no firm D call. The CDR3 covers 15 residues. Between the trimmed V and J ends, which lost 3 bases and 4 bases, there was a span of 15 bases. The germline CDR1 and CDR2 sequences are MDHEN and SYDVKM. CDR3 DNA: TGTGCCAGCAGTTTGCCCATGCCGGGTTTCACTGAAGCTTTCTTT. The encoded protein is CASSLPMPGFTEAFF.

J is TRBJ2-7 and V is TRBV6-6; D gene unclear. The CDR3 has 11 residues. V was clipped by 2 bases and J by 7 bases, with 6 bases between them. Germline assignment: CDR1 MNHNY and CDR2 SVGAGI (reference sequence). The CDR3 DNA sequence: TGTGCCAGCAGTTACGATAGTGAGCAGTACTTC. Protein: CASSYDSEQYF.

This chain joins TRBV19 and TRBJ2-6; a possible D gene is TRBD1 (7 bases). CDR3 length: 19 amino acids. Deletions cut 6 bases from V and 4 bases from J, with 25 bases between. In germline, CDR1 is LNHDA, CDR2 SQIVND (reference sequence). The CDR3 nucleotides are TGTGCCAGTAGGAGGGCTGGGGGGACAGTCACAGGAGGGGCCAACGTCCTGACTTTC. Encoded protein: CASRRAGGTVTGGANVLTF.

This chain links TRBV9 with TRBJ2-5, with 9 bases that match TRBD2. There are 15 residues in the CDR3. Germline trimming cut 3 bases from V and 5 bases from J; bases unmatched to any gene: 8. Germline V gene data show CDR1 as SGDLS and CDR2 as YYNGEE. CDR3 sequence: CASSAISGREETQYF. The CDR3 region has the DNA TGTGCCAGCAGCGCCATTAGCGGGAGAGAGGAGACCCAGTACTTC.

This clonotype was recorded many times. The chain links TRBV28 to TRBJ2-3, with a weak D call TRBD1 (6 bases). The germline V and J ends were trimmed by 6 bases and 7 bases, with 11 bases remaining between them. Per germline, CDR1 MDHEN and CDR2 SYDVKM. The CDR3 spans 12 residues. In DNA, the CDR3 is TGTGCCAGCAGCTCCGGACAGTATACGCAGTATTTT. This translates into CASSSGQYTQYF.

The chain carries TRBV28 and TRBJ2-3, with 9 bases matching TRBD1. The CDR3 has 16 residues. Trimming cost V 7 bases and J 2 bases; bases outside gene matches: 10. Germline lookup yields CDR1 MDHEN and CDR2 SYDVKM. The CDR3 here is CASTDPDRGVTDTQYF. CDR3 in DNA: TGTGCCAGCACCGACCCTGACAGGGGGGTCACAGATACGCAGTATTTT.

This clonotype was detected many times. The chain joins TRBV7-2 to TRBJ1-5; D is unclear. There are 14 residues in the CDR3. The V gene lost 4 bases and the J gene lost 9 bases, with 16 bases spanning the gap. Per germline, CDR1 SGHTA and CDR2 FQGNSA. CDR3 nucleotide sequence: TGTGCCAGCAGCTCAGACCCGGGGATCCCGCCCCAGCATTTT. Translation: CASSSDPGIPPQHF.

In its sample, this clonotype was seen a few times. The CDR3 DNA follows: TGTGCCAGCAGTCCAACGACAGGGTGGGCCTATGGCTACACCTTC. This codes for CASSPTTGWAYGYTF. The chain recombines TRBV28 with TRBJ1-2, with 7 bases that match TRBD1. The trim removed 5 bases at V and 4 bases at J, leaving 10 bases unmatched. The CDR3 is 15 amino acids. CDR1 is MDHEN, CDR2 SYDVKM, per germline.

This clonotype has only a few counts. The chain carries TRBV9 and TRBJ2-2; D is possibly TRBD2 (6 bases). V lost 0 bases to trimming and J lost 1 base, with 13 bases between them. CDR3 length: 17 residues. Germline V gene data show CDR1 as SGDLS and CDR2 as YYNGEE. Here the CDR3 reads CASSVVVSGRNTGELFF. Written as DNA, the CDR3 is TGTGCCAGCAGCGTAGTGGTGAGCGGGCGGAACACCGGGGAGCTGTTTTTT.

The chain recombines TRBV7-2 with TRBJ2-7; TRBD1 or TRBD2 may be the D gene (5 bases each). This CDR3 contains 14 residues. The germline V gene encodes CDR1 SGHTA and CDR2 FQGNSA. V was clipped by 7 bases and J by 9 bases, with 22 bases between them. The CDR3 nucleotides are TGTGCCAGCACCCAGTACCGGGACGAACTAGGGCAGTACTTC. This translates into CASTQYRDELGQYF. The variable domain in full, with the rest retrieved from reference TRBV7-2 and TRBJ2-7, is GAGVSQSPSNKVTEKGKDVELRCDPISGHTALYWYRQSLGQGLEFLIYFQGNSAPDKSGLPSDRFSAERTGGSVSTLTIQRTQQEDSAVYLCASTQYRDELGQYFGPGTRLTVT.

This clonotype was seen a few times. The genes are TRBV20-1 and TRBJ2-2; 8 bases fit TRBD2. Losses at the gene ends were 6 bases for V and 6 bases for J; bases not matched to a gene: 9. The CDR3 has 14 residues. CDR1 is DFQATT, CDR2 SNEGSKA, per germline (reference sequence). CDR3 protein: CSAAGEGVSGELFF. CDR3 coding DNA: TGCAGTGCAGCGGGAGAGGGTGTGTCCGGGGAGCTGTTTTTT.

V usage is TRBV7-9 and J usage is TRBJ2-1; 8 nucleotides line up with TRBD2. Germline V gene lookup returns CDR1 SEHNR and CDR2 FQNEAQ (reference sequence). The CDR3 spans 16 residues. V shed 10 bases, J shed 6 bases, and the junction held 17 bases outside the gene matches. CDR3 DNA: TGTGCCATCCCTTGGACCTCCGGGACTAGTCGCAATGAGCAGTTCTTC. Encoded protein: CAIPWTSGTSRNEQFF.

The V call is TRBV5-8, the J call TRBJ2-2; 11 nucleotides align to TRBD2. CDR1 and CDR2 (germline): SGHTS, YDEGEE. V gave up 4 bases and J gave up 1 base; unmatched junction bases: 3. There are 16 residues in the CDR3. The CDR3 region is CASSPGLAGNTGELFF. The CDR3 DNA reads TGTGCCAGCAGCCCCGGACTAGCGGGGAACACCGGGGAGCTGTTTTTT.

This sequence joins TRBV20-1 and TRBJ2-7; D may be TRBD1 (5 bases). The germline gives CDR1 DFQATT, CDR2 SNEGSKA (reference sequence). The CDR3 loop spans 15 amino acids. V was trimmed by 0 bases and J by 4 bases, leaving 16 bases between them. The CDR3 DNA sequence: TGCAGTGCTAGAGATGGGAAGGGGCTTCTTTACGAGCAGTACTTC. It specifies CSARDGKGLLYEQYF.

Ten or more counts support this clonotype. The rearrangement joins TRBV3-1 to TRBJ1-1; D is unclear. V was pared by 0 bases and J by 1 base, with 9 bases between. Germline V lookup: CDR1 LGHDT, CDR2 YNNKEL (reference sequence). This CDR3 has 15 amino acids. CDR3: CASSQDSTANTEAFF. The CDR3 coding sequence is TGTGCCAGCAGCCAAGACTCCACGGCGAACACTGAAGCTTTCTTT. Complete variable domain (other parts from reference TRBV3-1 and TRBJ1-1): DTAVSQTPKYLVTQMGNDKSIKCEQNLGHDTMYWYKQDSKKFLKIMFSYNNKELIINETVPNRFSPKSPDKAHLNLHINSLELGDSAVYFCASSQDSTANTEAFFGQGTRLTVV.

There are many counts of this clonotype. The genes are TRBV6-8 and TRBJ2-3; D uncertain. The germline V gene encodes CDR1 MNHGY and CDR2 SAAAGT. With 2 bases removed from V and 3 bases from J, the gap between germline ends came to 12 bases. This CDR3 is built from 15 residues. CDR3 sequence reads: CASSYGSFATDTQYF. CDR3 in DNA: TGTGCCAGCAGTTACGGGTCGTTTGCGACAGATACGCAGTATTTT.

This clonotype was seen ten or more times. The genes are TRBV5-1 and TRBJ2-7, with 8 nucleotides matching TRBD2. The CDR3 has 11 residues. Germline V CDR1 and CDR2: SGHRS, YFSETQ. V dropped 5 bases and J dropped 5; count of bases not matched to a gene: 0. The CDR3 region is CASRGLDEQYF. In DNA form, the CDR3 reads TGCGCCAGCAGGGGACTAGACGAGCAGTACTTC.

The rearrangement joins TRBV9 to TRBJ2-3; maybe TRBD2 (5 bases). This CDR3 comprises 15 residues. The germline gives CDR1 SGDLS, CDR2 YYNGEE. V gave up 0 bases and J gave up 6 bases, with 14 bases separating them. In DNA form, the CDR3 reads TGTGCCAGCAGCGTAGGAGGGTCGCTGGCGGATACGCAGTATTTT. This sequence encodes CASSVGGSLADTQYF.